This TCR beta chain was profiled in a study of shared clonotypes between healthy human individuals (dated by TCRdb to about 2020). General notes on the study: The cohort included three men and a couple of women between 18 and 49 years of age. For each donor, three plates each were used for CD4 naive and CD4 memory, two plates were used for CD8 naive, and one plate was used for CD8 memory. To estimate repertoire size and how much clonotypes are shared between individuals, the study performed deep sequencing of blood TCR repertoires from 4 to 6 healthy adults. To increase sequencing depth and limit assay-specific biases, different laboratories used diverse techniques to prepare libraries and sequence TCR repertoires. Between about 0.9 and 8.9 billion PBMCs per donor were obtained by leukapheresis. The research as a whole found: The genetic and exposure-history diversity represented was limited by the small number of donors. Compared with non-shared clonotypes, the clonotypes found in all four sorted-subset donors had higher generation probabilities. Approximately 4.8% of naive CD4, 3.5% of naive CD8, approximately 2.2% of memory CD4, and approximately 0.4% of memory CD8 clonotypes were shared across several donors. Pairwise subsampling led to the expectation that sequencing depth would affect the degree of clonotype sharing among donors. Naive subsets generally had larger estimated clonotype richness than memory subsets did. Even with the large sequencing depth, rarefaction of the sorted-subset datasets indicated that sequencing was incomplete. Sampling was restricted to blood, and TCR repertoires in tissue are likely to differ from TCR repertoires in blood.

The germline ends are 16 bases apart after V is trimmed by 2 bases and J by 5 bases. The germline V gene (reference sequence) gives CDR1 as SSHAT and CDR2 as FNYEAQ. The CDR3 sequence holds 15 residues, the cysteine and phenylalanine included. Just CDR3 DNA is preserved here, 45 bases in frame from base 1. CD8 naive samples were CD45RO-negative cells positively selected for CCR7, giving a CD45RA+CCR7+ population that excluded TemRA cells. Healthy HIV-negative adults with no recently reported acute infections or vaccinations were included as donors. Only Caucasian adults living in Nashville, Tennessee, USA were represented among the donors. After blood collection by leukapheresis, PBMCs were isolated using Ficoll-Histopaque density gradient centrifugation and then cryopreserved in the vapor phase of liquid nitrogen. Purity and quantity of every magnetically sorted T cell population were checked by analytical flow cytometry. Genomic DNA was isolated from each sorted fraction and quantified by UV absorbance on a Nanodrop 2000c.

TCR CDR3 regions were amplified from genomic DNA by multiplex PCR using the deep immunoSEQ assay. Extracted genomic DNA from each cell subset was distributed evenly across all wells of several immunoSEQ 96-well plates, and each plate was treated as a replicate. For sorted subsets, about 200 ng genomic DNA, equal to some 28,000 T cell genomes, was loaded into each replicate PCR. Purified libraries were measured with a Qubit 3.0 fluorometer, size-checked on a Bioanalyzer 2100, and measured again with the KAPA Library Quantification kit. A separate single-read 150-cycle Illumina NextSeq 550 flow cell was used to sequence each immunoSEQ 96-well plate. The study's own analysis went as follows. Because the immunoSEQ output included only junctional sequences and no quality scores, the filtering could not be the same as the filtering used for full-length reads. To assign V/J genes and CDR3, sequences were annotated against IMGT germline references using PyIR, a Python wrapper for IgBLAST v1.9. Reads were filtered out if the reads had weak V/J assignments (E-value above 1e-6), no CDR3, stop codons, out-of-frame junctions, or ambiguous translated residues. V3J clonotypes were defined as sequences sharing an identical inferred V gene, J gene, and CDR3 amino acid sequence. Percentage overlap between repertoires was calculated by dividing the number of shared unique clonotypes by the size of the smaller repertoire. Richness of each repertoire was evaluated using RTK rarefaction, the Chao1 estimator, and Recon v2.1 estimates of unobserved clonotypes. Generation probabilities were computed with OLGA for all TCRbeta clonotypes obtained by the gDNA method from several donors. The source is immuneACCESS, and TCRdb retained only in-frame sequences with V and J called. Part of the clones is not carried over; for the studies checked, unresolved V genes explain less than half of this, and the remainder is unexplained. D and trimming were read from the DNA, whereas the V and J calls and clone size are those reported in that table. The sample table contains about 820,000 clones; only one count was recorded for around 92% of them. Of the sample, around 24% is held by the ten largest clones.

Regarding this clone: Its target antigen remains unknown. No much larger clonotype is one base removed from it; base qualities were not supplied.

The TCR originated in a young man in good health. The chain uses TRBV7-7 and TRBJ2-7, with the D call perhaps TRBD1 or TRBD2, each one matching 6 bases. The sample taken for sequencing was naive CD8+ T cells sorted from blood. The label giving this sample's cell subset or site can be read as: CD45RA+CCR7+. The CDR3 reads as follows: CASSLSAGRGHEQYF. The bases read TGTGCCAGCAGCTTATCAGCGGGCCGGGGGCACGAGCAGTACTTC.